This is a list of T cell receptor beta chains from one sample in a study of OX40 agonist ivuxolimab in advanced cancers. The data were produced by immunoSEQ multiplex PCR, yet TCRdb's version contains in-frame clones alone and is incomplete. The table shows approximately 79,000 clones, with roughly 86% occurring only once. Sample: CD4+ or CD8+ T cells sorted from blood, taken in a trial of the OX40 agonist ivuxolimab. Every receptor here comes from an adult with an advanced solid tumor such as melanoma, head and neck, liver or kidney cancer. The CDR3 runs from the conserved cysteine through the conserved F or W. D genes are given only for firm matches. Part of the rows lack a size; the others show once, few, many or a class for expanded clones.

j_call: TRBJ1-3
d_call: NA
v_call: TRBV12-5
clone_size: NA
cdr3_aa: CASGSGEGGNTIYF
cdr3_nt: TGTGCTAGTGGATCGGGGGAGGGAGGAAACACCATATATTTT

j_call: TRBJ2-1
d_call: NA
v_call: TRBV7-2
clone_size: NA
cdr3_aa: CASSSLGGKYNEQFF
cdr3_nt: TGTGCCAGCAGCTCCTTGGGCGGGAAATACAATGAGCAGTTCTTC

j_call: TRBJ2-3
d_call: TRBD2
v_call: TRBV10-3
clone_size: NA
cdr3_aa: CAIRLSSGPRSSTDTQYF
cdr3_nt: TGTGCCATCAGGCTCTCTAGCGGGCCGCGCTCTAGCACAGATACGCAGTATTTT

j_call: TRBJ2-3
d_call: NA
v_call: TRBV5-6
clone_size: NA
cdr3_aa: CASSLPGEADTQYF
cdr3_nt: TGTGCCAGCAGCTTGCCAGGAGAGGCAGATACGCAGTATTTT

j_call: TRBJ1-4
d_call: NA
v_call: TRBV29-1
clone_size: few
cdr3_aa: CSVERGDNEKLFF
cdr3_nt: TGCAGCGTTGAACGGGGAGATAATGAAAAACTGTTTTTT

j_call: TRBJ1-1
d_call: NA
v_call: TRBV7-9
clone_size: NA
cdr3_aa: CASSLLRTEAFF
cdr3_nt: TGTGCCAGCAGCCTTTTGAGGACTGAAGCTTTCTTT

j_call: TRBJ2-2
d_call: NA
v_call: TRBV18
clone_size: NA
cdr3_aa: CASSPPGSPDTGELFF
cdr3_nt: TGTGCCAGCTCACCCCCAGGGTCCCCCGACACCGGGGAGCTGTTTTTT

j_call: TRBJ1-5
d_call: TRBD1
v_call: TRBV15
clone_size: NA
cdr3_aa: CATSSGQLSNQPQHF
cdr3_nt: TGTGCCACCAGCTCGGGACAGCTTAGCAATCAGCCCCAGCATTTT

j_call: TRBJ1-1
d_call: TRBD1
v_call: TRBV7-2
clone_size: NA
cdr3_aa: CASSSYRGVTEAFF
cdr3_nt: TGTGCCAGCAGCTCGTACAGGGGGGTAACTGAAGCTTTCTTT

j_call: TRBJ2-3
d_call: NA
v_call: TRBV5-1
clone_size: NA
cdr3_aa: CASSLVGPSTDTQYF
cdr3_nt: TGCGCCAGCAGCTTGGTGGGACCCAGCACAGATACGCAGTATTTT

j_call: TRBJ1-2
d_call: TRBD1
v_call: TRBV30
clone_size: NA
cdr3_aa: CAWSALRTGYGYTF
cdr3_nt: TGTGCCTGGAGTGCCTTAAGGACAGGGTATGGCTACACCTTC

j_call: TRBJ2-3
d_call: TRBD2
v_call: TRBV12-5
clone_size: NA
cdr3_aa: CASSSGKGDTQYF
cdr3_nt: TGTGCTAGCTCTAGCGGCAAAGGGGATACGCAGTATTTT

j_call: TRBJ1-1
d_call: TRBD1
v_call: TRBV14
clone_size: NA
cdr3_aa: CASSLQGDTEAFF
cdr3_nt: TGTGCCAGCAGCCTTCAGGGGGACACTGAAGCTTTCTTT

j_call: TRBJ2-1
d_call: NA
v_call: TRBV7-9
clone_size: few
cdr3_aa: CASSSAGKSYNEQFF
cdr3_nt: TGTGCCAGCAGCTCCGCAGGGAAGTCCTACAATGAGCAGTTCTTC

j_call: TRBJ2-1
d_call: TRBD2
v_call: TRBV5-4
clone_size: once
cdr3_aa: CASSPGLAGGPYNEQFF
cdr3_nt: TGTGCCAGCAGCCCGGGACTAGCGGGAGGTCCCTACAATGAGCAGTTCTTC